Listed below are T cell receptor beta chains from one sample, sequenced in a study of blood T cell repertoires in COVID-19. Here immunoSEQ multiplex PCR was the method, and the copy in TCRdb shows in-frame clones only, minus some. The table records 250,000 to 300,000 clones, around 83% of them present only once. The material sequenced was PBMCs or T cells enriched from blood (not recorded which). The receptor source for this set is a man aged 40-49 years who had been exposed to COVID-19. CDR3s include the opening cysteine and the closing phenylalanine or tryptophan. D genes are given only for firm matches. The listing skips clone size in some rows; elsewhere it reads once, few, many or a size class.

size: NA; J: TRBJ1-6; V: TRBV18; D: NA; CDR3: CASSGSNSPLHF; DNA: TGTGCCAGCTCCGGTTCTAATTCACCCCTCCACTTT
size: NA; J: TRBJ2-1; V: TRBV7-8; D: NA; CDR3: CASSLVGQGEQFF; DNA: TGTGCCAGCAGCTTAGTAGGGCAGGGTGAGCAGTTCTTC
size: NA; J: TRBJ2-3; V: TRBV24-1; D: TRBD2; CDR3: CATSDGLAGYTDTQYF; DNA: TGTGCCACCAGTGACGGACTAGCGGGGTACACAGATACGCAGTATTTT
size: once; J: TRBJ2-3; V: TRBV3-1/TRBV3-2; D: NA; CDR3: CASSQVISTSTDTQYF; DNA: TGTGCCAGCAGCCAAGTCATCTCTACTAGCACAGATACGCAGTATTTT
size: once; J: TRBJ2-1; V: TRBV10-3; D: TRBD2; CDR3: CAIRASGRAYNEQFF; DNA: TGTGCCATCAGGGCCAGCGGGAGAGCTTACAATGAGCAGTTCTTC
size: NA; J: TRBJ1-3; V: TRBV3-1/TRBV3-2; D: NA; CDR3: CASSHLSSGNTIYF; DNA: TGTGCCAGCAGCCATCTCTCCTCTGGAAACACCATATATTTT
size: once; J: TRBJ2-3; V: TRBV7-9; D: NA; CDR3: CASSFTTSTDTQYF; DNA: TGTGCCAGCAGCTTCACGACTAGCACAGATACGCAGTATTTT
size: NA; J: TRBJ1-2; V: TRBV6-5; D: TRBD1; CDR3: CASSYSSRDRVYGYTF; DNA: TGTGCCAGCAGTTACTCGAGTCGTGACAGGGTCTATGGCTACACCTTC
size: NA; J: TRBJ2-5; V: TRBV5-4; D: NA; CDR3: CASSLERMFQSETQYF; DNA: TGTGCCAGCAGCTTGGAGCGGATGTTTCAGTCAGAGACCCAGTACTTC
size: NA; J: TRBJ1-1; V: TRBV3-1/TRBV3-2; D: NA; CDR3: CASSQARGSTEAFF; DNA: TGTGCCAGCAGCCAAGCCCGGGGGTCCACTGAAGCTTTCTTT
size: NA; J: TRBJ2-7; V: TRBV18; D: NA; CDR3: CASSPMFRVAEQYF; DNA: TGTGCCAGCTCACCAATGTTCAGGGTCGCCGAGCAGTACTTC
size: few; J: TRBJ2-1; V: TRBV7-9; D: NA; CDR3: CASSLTGLFKRSSYNEQFF; DNA: TGTGCCAGCAGCTTGACGGGACTGTTTAAAAGAAGCTCCTACAATGAGCAGTTCTTC
size: once; J: TRBJ2-2; V: TRBV5-6; D: NA; CDR3: CASSLAGELFF; DNA: TGTGCCAGCAGCTTGGCTGGGGAGCTGTTTTTT
size: NA; J: TRBJ2-5; V: TRBV9; D: TRBD1; CDR3: CASSATGGQETQYF; DNA: TGTGCCAGCAGCGCTACAGGGGGGCAAGAGACCCAGTACTTC
size: NA; J: TRBJ2-1; V: TRBV7-2; D: TRBD2; CDR3: CASSSSGRGGVDEQFF; DNA: TGTGCCAGCAGCTCTAGCGGGAGAGGGGGAGTGGATGAGCAGTTCTTC
size: once; J: TRBJ1-2; V: TRBV29-1; D: NA; CDR3: CSVIRREYGYTF; DNA: TGCAGCGTCATCCGGCGGGAATATGGCTACACCTTC
size: NA; J: TRBJ2-5; V: TRBV30; D: NA; CDR3: CAWSPPGGRETQYF; DNA: TGTGCCTGGAGCCCCCCAGGGGGGAGGGAGACCCAGTACTTC
size: NA; J: TRBJ2-7; V: TRBV3-1/TRBV3-2; D: TRBD2; CDR3: CASSPTTTSQDEQYF; DNA: TGTGCCAGCAGTCCAACCACGACTAGCCAGGACGAGCAGTACTTC
size: NA; J: TRBJ2-2; V: TRBV6-5; D: TRBD1; CDR3: CASSWDRKNTGELFF; DNA: TGTGCCAGCAGTTGGGACAGAAAAAACACCGGGGAGCTGTTTTTT
size: NA; J: TRBJ2-3; V: TRBV6-5; D: NA; CDR3: CASRSRTAYTDTQYF; DNA: TGTGCCAGCAGGTCTCGGACAGCCTACACAGATACGCAGTATTTT
size: NA; J: TRBJ2-1; V: TRBV2; D: NA; CDR3: CASREKIKFF; DNA: TGTGCCAGCCGGGAGAAGATCAAGTTCTTC
size: NA; J: TRBJ2-5; V: TRBV18; D: TRBD1; CDR3: CASSPTGELETQYF; DNA: TGTGCCAGCTCACCGACAGGGGAATTGGAGACCCAGTACTTC
size: NA; J: TRBJ1-2; V: TRBV7-3; D: NA; CDR3: CASSPTRGNGYTF; DNA: TGTGCCAGCAGCCCAACGCGGGGGAATGGCTACACCTTC
size: NA; J: TRBJ2-1; V: TRBV10-3; D: NA; CDR3: CASSGNSYNEQFF; DNA: TGTGCCAGTAGCGGAAACTCCTACAATGAGCAGTTCTTC
size: NA; J: TRBJ1-4; V: TRBV30; D: NA; CDR3: CAWMPRVSREKLFF; DNA: TGTGCCTGGATGCCCAGGGTATCGAGAGAAAAACTGTTTTTT
size: few; J: TRBJ1-1; V: TRBV11-2; D: NA; CDR3: CASSLTGHTEAFF; DNA: TGTGCCAGCAGCTTAACAGGCCACACTGAAGCTTTCTTT
size: NA; J: TRBJ2-2; V: TRBV15; D: NA; CDR3: CATSRGQNTGELFF; DNA: TGTGCCACCAGCAGAGGGCAGAACACCGGGGAGCTGTTTTTT
size: NA; J: TRBJ1-2; V: TRBV5-8; D: NA; CDR3: CASSSNPGTPGYGYTF; DNA: TGTGCCAGCAGCTCAAACCCCGGGACTCCGGGGTATGGCTACACCTTC
size: NA; J: TRBJ2-2; V: TRBV5-1; D: TRBD2; CDR3: CASSLELAGDDTGELFF; DNA: TGCGCCAGCAGCTTGGAATTAGCGGGAGACGACACCGGGGAGCTGTTTTTT
size: NA; J: TRBJ1-4; V: TRBV4-1; D: NA; CDR3: CASARGGEKLFF; DNA: TGCGCCAGCGCCAGAGGAGGTGAAAAACTGTTTTTT
size: NA; J: TRBJ1-2; V: TRBV19; D: NA; CDR3: CASSQVNGYTF; DNA: TGTGCCAGTTCGCAGGTGAATGGCTACACCTTC
size: NA; J: TRBJ1-1; V: TRBV21-1; D: NA; CDR3: CASSIHDRVWTEAFF; DNA: TGTGCCAGCAGCATACACGACAGGGTTTGGACTGAAGCTTTCTTT
size: NA; J: TRBJ1-6; V: TRBV5-6; D: NA; CDR3: CASSFSTGRSPLHF; DNA: TGTGCCAGCAGCTTCTCAACAGGGCGGTCACCCCTCCACTTT
size: NA; J: TRBJ1-4; V: TRBV19; D: NA; CDR3: CASSARDAQWEKLFF; DNA: TGTGCCAGTAGTGCGCGGGACGCTCAGTGGGAAAAACTGTTTTTT
size: NA; J: TRBJ2-7; V: TRBV19; D: NA; CDR3: CASGNQGTRDEQYF; DNA: TGTGCCAGTGGTAACCAAGGGACTCGGGACGAGCAGTACTTC
size: NA; J: TRBJ2-3; V: TRBV30; D: NA; CDR3: CAWSVGGMTDTQYF; DNA: TGTGCCTGGAGTGTAGGCGGCATGACAGATACGCAGTATTTT
size: NA; J: TRBJ2-7; V: TRBV28; D: TRBD1; CDR3: CASSSPTGANYEQYF; DNA: TGTGCCAGCAGTTCCCCGACAGGGGCTAACTACGAGCAGTACTTC
size: once; J: TRBJ2-5; V: TRBV5-6; D: NA; CDR3: CASSLPPRGQETQYF; DNA: TGTGCCAGCAGCTTGCCCCCGCGGGGACAAGAGACCCAGTACTTC
size: NA; J: TRBJ2-5; V: TRBV7-3; D: NA; CDR3: CASSFSREETQYF; DNA: TGTGCCAGCAGCTTCTCCAGGGAAGAGACCCAGTACTTC
size: NA; J: TRBJ2-7; V: TRBV12-5; D: TRBD2; CDR3: CASGSSRGDEQYF; DNA: TGTGCTAGTGGTTCCTCGCGGGGGGACGAGCAGTACTTC
size: NA; J: TRBJ1-4; V: TRBV5-4; D: NA; CDR3: CATMGGFGEKLFF; DNA: TGTGCCACCATGGGGGGTTTCGGTGAAAAACTGTTTTTT
size: NA; J: TRBJ2-2; V: TRBV7-6; D: TRBD2; CDR3: CASSPRAGGSTGELFF; DNA: TGTGCCAGCAGCCCTCGAGCGGGAGGGAGCACCGGGGAGCTGTTTTTT
size: NA; J: TRBJ2-1; V: TRBV29-1; D: TRBD1; CDR3: CSVVTGQGYEQFF; DNA: TGCAGCGTTGTAACGGGACAGGGGTATGAGCAGTTCTTC
size: NA; J: TRBJ1-6; V: TRBV18; D: NA; CDR3: CASSRDNDSPLHF; DNA: TGTGCCAGCTCACGGGACAATGATTCACCCCTCCACTTT
size: once; J: TRBJ1-1; V: TRBV11-2; D: NA; CDR3: CASSFQRHTEAFF; DNA: TGTGCCAGCAGCTTCCAGAGGCACACTGAAGCTTTCTTT
size: NA; J: TRBJ2-1; V: TRBV7-6; D: TRBD2; CDR3: CASSGTSRSYNEQFF; DNA: TGTGCCAGCAGCGGGACTAGCAGATCCTACAATGAGCAGTTCTTC
size: once; J: TRBJ1-3; V: TRBV25-1; D: NA; CDR3: CASSETGIRNTIYF; DNA: TGTGCCAGCAGTGAAACCGGGATCAGAAACACCATATATTTT
size: NA; J: TRBJ1-1; V: TRBV29-1; D: NA; CDR3: CSVEDREIEAFF; DNA: TGCAGCGTTGAAGATCGGGAAATTGAAGCTTTCTTT
size: NA; J: TRBJ1-5; V: TRBV18; D: NA; CDR3: CASSPGRDNQPQHF; DNA: TGTGCCAGCTCACCAGGGAGGGATAATCAGCCCCAGCATTTT
size: few; J: TRBJ2-2; V: TRBV7-9; D: NA; CDR3: CASSLSRTINTGELFF; DNA: TGTGCCAGCAGCTTATCTCGCACTATTAACACCGGGGAGCTGTTTTTT
size: NA; J: TRBJ2-7; V: TRBV30; D: NA; CDR3: CAWSIEYEQYF; DNA: TGTGCCTGGAGTATAGAGTACGAGCAGTACTTC
size: NA; J: TRBJ1-4; V: TRBV5-1; D: TRBD1; CDR3: CASSITGGATNEKLFF; DNA: TGCGCCAGCAGCATTACAGGGGGAGCAACTAATGAAAAACTGTTTTTT
size: NA; J: TRBJ2-2; V: TRBV19; D: NA; CDR3: CASNLRGYTGELFF; DNA: TGTGCCAGTAACCTTCGGGGATACACCGGGGAGCTGTTTTTT
size: once; J: TRBJ2-2; V: TRBV10-3; D: TRBD1; CDR3: CAISAGTGSSGELFF; DNA: TGTGCCATCAGTGCAGGGACAGGGAGTAGCGGGGAGCTGTTTTTT
size: NA; J: TRBJ2-3; V: TRBV19; D: NA; CDR3: CASSISPDTQYF; DNA: TGTGCCAGTAGTATTAGTCCAGATACGCAGTATTTT